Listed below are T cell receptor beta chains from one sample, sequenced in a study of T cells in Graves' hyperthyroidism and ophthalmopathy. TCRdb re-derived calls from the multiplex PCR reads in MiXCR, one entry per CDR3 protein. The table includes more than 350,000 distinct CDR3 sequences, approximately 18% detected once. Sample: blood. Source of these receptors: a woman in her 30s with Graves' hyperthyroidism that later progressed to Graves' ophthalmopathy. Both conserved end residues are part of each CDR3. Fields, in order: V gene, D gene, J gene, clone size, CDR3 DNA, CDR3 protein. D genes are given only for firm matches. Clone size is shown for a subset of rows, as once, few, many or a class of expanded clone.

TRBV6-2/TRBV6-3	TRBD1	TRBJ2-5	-	TGTGCCAGCAGTTACGGGACAGGGGGCGCAGAGACCCAGTACTTC	CASSYGTGGAETQYF
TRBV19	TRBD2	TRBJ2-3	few	TGTGCCAGTAGTGACCTCGGGGCGGGGGGCAGGCAAGATACGCAGTATTTT	CASSDLGAGGRQDTQYF
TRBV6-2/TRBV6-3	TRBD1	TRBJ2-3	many	TGTGCCAGCAGCCTTGGACAGGACAGCACAGATACGCAGTATTTT	CASSLGQDSTDTQYF
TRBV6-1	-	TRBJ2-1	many	TGTGCCAGCAGTGCATCGAGCTCCTACAATGAGCAGTTCTTC	CASSASSSYNEQFF
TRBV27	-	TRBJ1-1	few	TGTGCCAGCAGCCCCCCGTACAGGTCTGGAACTGAAGCTTTCTTT	CASSPPYRSGTEAFF
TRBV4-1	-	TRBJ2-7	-	TGCGCCAGCAGCCCGGGGATCTTGAGCTCCTACGAGCAGTACTTC	CASSPGILSSYEQYF
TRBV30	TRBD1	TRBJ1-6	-	TGTGCCTGGAGCCAATTTCCGGGACAGAGACTTAATTCACCCCTCCACTTT	CAWSQFPGQRLNSPLHF
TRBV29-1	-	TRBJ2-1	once	TGCAGCGTTGGACGGACAAACTATAATGAGCAGTTCTTC	CSVGRTNYNEQFF
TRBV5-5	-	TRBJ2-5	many	TGTGCCAGCCGCCAGGATGTAGGGACGCAGGAGACCCAGTACTTC	CASRQDVGTQETQYF
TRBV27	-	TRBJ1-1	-	TGTGCCAGCAGTTCCGTGACGGCATGGGGCACTGAAGCTTTCTTT	CASSSVTAWGTEAFF
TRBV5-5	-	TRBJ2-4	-	TGTGCCAGCAGCTTGCTCGGGGACTCGAGAAACATTCAGTACTTC	CASSLLGDSRNIQYF
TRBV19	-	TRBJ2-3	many	TGTGCCAGTAGTCTGGGGACCTTCACAGATACGCAGTATTTT	CASSLGTFTDTQYF
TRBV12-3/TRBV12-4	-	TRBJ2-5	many	TGTGCCAGCAGTTTACCTTACGTCGGGTCGAGCCAAGAGACCCAGCACTTC	CASSLPYVGSSQETQHF
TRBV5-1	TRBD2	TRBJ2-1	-	TGCGCCAGCTGCGGACTAGCGGACAATGAGCAGTTCTTC	CASCGLADNEQFF
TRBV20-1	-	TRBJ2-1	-	TGCAGTGCTAGAGAGGCGGGGGCCGCCCGGAATGAGCAGTTCTTC	CSAREAGAARNEQFF
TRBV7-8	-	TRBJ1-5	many	TGTGCCAGCAGCCAGGGTTATCGGTCTTATAGCAATCAGCCCCAGCATTTT	CASSQGYRSYSNQPQHF
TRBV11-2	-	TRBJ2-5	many	TGTGCCAGCAGCCCTAATTGGGGGCAAGAGACCCAGTACTTC	CASSPNWGQETQYF
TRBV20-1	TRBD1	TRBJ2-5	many	TGCAGTGCTAGTTTGCGGACAGGGGGCAGGCAGACCCAGTACTTC	CSASLRTGGRQTQYF
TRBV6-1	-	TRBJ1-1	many	TGTGCCAGCAGTCCACCTCTCGGGAACACTGAAGCTTTCTTT	CASSPPLGNTEAFF
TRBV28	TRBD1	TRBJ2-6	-	TGTGCCAGCAGTACGCGGGACAGGGAGATCTCTGGGGCCAACGTCCTGACTTTC	CASSTRDREISGANVLTF
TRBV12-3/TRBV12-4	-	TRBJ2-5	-	TGTGCCAGCAGTTTTGGGCAGATGGGGACCCAGTACTTC	CASSFGQMGTQYF
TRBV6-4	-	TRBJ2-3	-	TGTGCCAGCAGTGAAGAATGGGGGGCCGATACGCAGTATTTT	CASSEEWGADTQYF
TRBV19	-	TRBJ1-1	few	TGTGCCAGTAGCCCAGATGAACTGTCAGCTCTGAACACTGAAGCTTTCTTT	CASSPDELSALNTEAFF
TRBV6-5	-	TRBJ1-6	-	TGTGCCAGCAGTTACCTTCATTCACCCCTCCACTTT	CASSYLHSPLHF
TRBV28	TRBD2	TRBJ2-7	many	TGTGCCAGCAGAACGGGGACTAGCGGATACTACGAGCAGTACTTC	CASRTGTSGYYEQYF
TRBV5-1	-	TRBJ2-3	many	TGCGCCAGCAGCTTCGGCGGCGGGGGCACAGATACGCAGTATTTT	CASSFGGGGTDTQYF
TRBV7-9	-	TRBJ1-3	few	TGTGCCAGCAGCTTTGCGGTTCGAGGCGGAAACACCATATATTTT	CASSFAVRGGNTIYF
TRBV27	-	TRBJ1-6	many	TGTGCCAGCAGTTTGTTGTTGAGCGAGTCACCCCTCCACTTT	CASSLLLSESPLHF
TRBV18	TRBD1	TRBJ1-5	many	TGTGCCAGCTCGACCGAACAGGGGGCTGAAGCCCAGCATTTT	CASSTEQGAEAQHF
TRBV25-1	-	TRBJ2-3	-	TGTGCCAGCACCCTCCCCGGGAGCGACAGCACAGATACGCAGTATTTT	CASTLPGSDSTDTQYF
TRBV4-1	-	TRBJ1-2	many	TGCGCCAGCAGCCAATATAGGGTAGAGAGCTATGGCTACACCTTC	CASSQYRVESYGYTF
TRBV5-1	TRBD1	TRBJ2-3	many	TGCGCCAGCAGCTTGGTCCAGGGGGATAGGGATACGCAGTATTTT	CASSLVQGDRDTQYF
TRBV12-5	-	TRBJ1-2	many	TGTGCTAGTGGTTTATCCTCCCTGGGCGGCTACACCTTC	CASGLSSLGGYTF
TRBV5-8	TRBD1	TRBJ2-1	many	TGTGCCAGCAGCCCGGGACAGGGTTCGTCCGATGAGCAGTTCTTC	CASSPGQGSSDEQFF
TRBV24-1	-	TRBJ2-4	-	TGTGCCACCAGTGATCCCGCTAATCTAGCCAAAAACATTCAGTACTTC	CATSDPANLAKNIQYF
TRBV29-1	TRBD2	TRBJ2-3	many	TGCAGCGTTGAGGGGACTAGCGGGAGTACAGATACGCAGTATTTT	CSVEGTSGSTDTQYF
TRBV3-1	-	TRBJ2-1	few	TGTGCCAGCAGCCAAGGAAAGGGACGGGAGCAGTTCTTC	CASSQGKGREQFF
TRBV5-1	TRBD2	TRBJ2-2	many	TGCGCCAGCAGCACCGGGGGGGCGGCGACCGGGGAGCTGTTTTTT	CASSTGGAATGELFF
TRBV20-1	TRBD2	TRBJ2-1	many	TGCAGTGCGCCATCCGGGACTAGCGGGGTTCCCACCTACAATGAGCAGTTCTTC	CSAPSGTSGVPTYNEQFF
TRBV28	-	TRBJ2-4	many	TGTGCCAGCAGTTCGACAGAAGCCAAAAACATTCAGTACTTC	CASSSTEAKNIQYF
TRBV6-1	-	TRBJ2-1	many	TGTGCCAGCAGTGAAGCGGCAACCTACAATGAGCAGTTCTTC	CASSEAATYNEQFF
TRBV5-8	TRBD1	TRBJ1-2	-	TGTGCCAGCACCAGGCGGACAGGCGGTGGCTACACCTTC	CASTRRTGGGYTF
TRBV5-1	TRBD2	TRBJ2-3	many	TGCGCCAGCAGCTTGGTAGCGGGAACCACAGATACGCAGTATTTT	CASSLVAGTTDTQYF
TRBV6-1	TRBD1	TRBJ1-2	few	TGTGCCAGCATGACAGGGCCCTATGGCTACACCTTC	CASMTGPYGYTF
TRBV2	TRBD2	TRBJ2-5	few	TGTGCCAGCAGTGGGTCTAGCGGGAGGGTGGAGACCCAGTACTTC	CASSGSSGRVETQYF
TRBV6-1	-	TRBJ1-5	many	TGTGCCACCATCAGACACCTGTCTGGCAATCAGCCCCAGCATTTT	CATIRHLSGNQPQHF
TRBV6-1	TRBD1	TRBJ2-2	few	TGTGCCAGCAGAGGTAGAGGGGGCTTGCACCACACCGGGGAGCTGTTTTTT	CASRGRGGLHHTGELFF
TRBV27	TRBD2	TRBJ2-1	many	TGTGCCAGCAGTGTTACTAGCGGGAGTACTTCTGAGCAGTTCTTC	CASSVTSGSTSEQFF
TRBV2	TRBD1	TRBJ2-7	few	TGTGCCAGCAAAGGACAGGGGGGCACCTACGAGCAGTACTTC	CASKGQGGTYEQYF